This T cell receptor (beta chain) was sequenced during a study of cytomegalovirus exposure and HLA in healthy donors. Study-wide results and caveats: The study flagged approximately 180 TCR beta chains as cytomegalovirus-associated. Subsequent analysis showed first-cohort TCR clusters tending to co-occur in more than 95 validation repertoires. A classifier reportedly called cytomegalovirus status with high sensitivity and specificity.

TCRdb keeps only in-frame clones here, not all; method: immunoSEQ multiplex PCR. The repertoire holds some 320,000 clones, with 87% as singletons. About this clone: Its cognate antigen is unknown.

Specimen: PBMCs. This receptor was obtained from a woman aged 30 to 39 in good health and CMV-seropositive.

The CDR3 sequence: CASCLPSNQPQHF. The CDR3, as DNA: TGTGCCAGTTGTCTTCCGAGCAATCAGCCCCAGCATTTT. The chain couples TRBV6-6 to TRBJ1-5; D is ambiguous. CDR3 size: 13 residues. V lost 9 bases, J lost 1 base, and 10 bases lay in between. From germline, CDR1 is MNHNY and CDR2 SVGAGI (reference sequence).